This T cell receptor (beta chain) was obtained from a study of post-analysis software for immune sequencing data. In the case of this clonotype: The antigen remains undetermined.

Study findings and constraints: About five TRBV segments, including TRBV5-6, TRBV5-1 and TRBV20-1, were more frequent in patients than controls. Compared against controls, patients with multiple sclerosis displayed significantly lower normalized Chao1 diversity.

Incorporated into the TCR beta cDNA libraries were unique molecular identifiers, which served to reduce PCR and sequencing biases. MiXCR, applied by TCRdb to the PCR reads, yields one record per CDR3 protein. The sample holds approximately 630,000 distinct CDR3 sequences; approximately 60% are singletons and the top ten take around 11%. V lost 7 bases and J lost 5; bases outside the gene matches: 10. This CDR3 comprises 16 residues. The rearrangement uses TRBV12-3 or TRBV12-4 and TRBJ2-1, with 11 positions matching TRBD2. Specimen: blood. The origin of this receptor is a girl aged 2 to 9 with multiple sclerosis. CDR3 in DNA: TGTGCCAGCACCCCCTTAGCGGGGGGGTCCAACAATGAGCAGTTCTTC. It yields the protein CASTPLAGGSNNEQFF.